A selection of T cell receptor beta chains follows, all from one sample in a study of blood T cell repertoires in COVID-19. Generated by immunoSEQ multiplex PCR, the TCRdb table keeps only in-frame clones and is missing some. The sample has 200,000 to 250,000 clones, around 82% seen once. Sequencing was carried out using peripheral blood. The receptors were sampled from a woman younger than 45 who had recovered from COVID-19. Each CDR3 is given without its conserved first and last residue. Fields, in order: J gene, CDR3 length, V gene, CDR3 protein.

j_call: TRBJ2-1
cdr3_length: 11
v_call: TRBV5-1
cdr3_aa: ASSLALRNEQF

j_call: TRBJ2-7
cdr3_length: 13
v_call: TRBV11-3
cdr3_aa: ASSPGQGSSYEQY

j_call: TRBJ2-2
cdr3_length: 13
v_call: TRBV6-5
cdr3_aa: ASSYRTGSTGELF

j_call: TRBJ1-1
cdr3_length: 12
v_call: TRBV10-1
cdr3_aa: ARGQGWMNTEAF

j_call: TRBJ2-1
cdr3_length: 11
v_call: TRBV27
cdr3_aa: ASGTDAYNEQF

j_call: TRBJ2-7
cdr3_length: 9
v_call: TRBV28
cdr3_aa: GSQRTGEQY

j_call: TRBJ2-3
cdr3_length: 11
v_call: TRBV29-1
cdr3_aa: SVVGGGTDTQY

j_call: TRBJ2-2
cdr3_length: 15
v_call: TRBV28
cdr3_aa: ASSLNTLIANTGELF

j_call: TRBJ2-7
cdr3_length: 13
v_call: TRBV10-1
cdr3_aa: ASSEGLAAFYEQY

j_call: TRBJ1-6
cdr3_length: 13
v_call: TRBV6-5
cdr3_aa: ASSPTTVVNSPLH

j_call: TRBJ2-3
cdr3_length: 14
v_call: TRBV10-3
cdr3_aa: AIKTTLAGGGDTQY

j_call: TRBJ2-3
cdr3_length: 13
v_call: TRBV6-4
cdr3_aa: ASSRTSGSADTQY

j_call: TRBJ1-3
cdr3_length: 15
v_call: TRBV18
cdr3_aa: ASSPRPWQGGGNTIY

j_call: TRBJ2-7
cdr3_length: 12
v_call: TRBV7-9
cdr3_aa: ASSLTGVQYEQY

j_call: TRBJ2-2
cdr3_length: 13
v_call: TRBV27
cdr3_aa: ASSSSGGQTGELF

j_call: TRBJ2-2
cdr3_length: 14
v_call: TRBV7-7
cdr3_aa: ASSSPAGGPTGELF

j_call: TRBJ2-1
cdr3_length: 12
v_call: TRBV11-2
cdr3_aa: ATIAVNRYNEQF

j_call: TRBJ1-4
cdr3_length: 14
v_call: TRBV28
cdr3_aa: ASTPPRDRFSEKLF

j_call: TRBJ2-4
cdr3_length: 13
v_call: TRBV28
cdr3_aa: ASRGQLQKGGIQY

j_call: TRBJ2-1
cdr3_length: 14
v_call: TRBV13
cdr3_aa: ASSLRLAGPYNEQF